These T cell receptor beta chains were read from a single sample in a study of blood T cell repertoires in COVID-19. TCRdb's copy holds only in-frame clones and misses some; the assay was immunoSEQ multiplex PCR. The table records some 140,000 clones, roughly three quarters of them present only once. Sequencing input: peripheral blood. The receptors come from a man of 80 years or more with acute or convalescent COVID-19. Each CDR3 is given with its conserved first and last residue. Each record gives: V gene, D gene, J gene, clone size, CDR3 DNA, CDR3 protein. The D gene is left open where the match is weak. The size field is filled for only some rows; it gives once, few, many or a size class.

TRBV6-1,NA,TRBJ2-5,NA,TGTGCCAGCAGTGAATACAGCAGTATGGACCAGTACTTC,CASSEYSSMDQYF
TRBV28,TRBD2,TRBJ2-1,few,TGTGCCAGCAGCACTACTAGCCCTTGGACTAGCGGGGGGCCATATCCCTACAATGAGCAGTTCTTC,CASSTTSPWTSGGPYPYNEQFF
TRBV19,TRBD1,TRBJ2-2,NA,TGTGCCAGTAGAGGGACAGGGCACACCGGGGAGCTGTTTTTT,CASRGTGHTGELFF
TRBV9,NA,TRBJ2-6,NA,TGTGCCAGCAGCGTAGACGGGGGTGGGGCCAACGTCCTGACTTTC,CASSVDGGGANVLTF
TRBV6-1,NA,TRBJ1-2,NA,TGTGCCAGCAGTGAAGCTGGACAGTTTGGCTACACCTTC,CASSEAGQFGYTF
TRBV5-6,NA,TRBJ1-5,NA,TGTGCCAGCAGCCCCGGGACTGGGAATCGCCTCCAGCATTTT,CASSPGTGNRLQHF
TRBV2,TRBD1,TRBJ1-5,NA,TGTGCCAGCAGTGAGGGACAGGGGGAACAGCCCCAGCATTTT,CASSEGQGEQPQHF
TRBV9,TRBD1,TRBJ1-2,NA,TGTGCCAGCAGCCGAGACTTGACAGGGCTTTATAACTATGGCTACACCTTC,CASSRDLTGLYNYGYTF
TRBV25-1,NA,TRBJ2-3,NA,TGTGCCAGCAGTGAATTCACAGGGTCAGACACAGATACGCAGTATTTT,CASSEFTGSDTDTQYF
TRBV7-2,TRBD1,TRBJ1-5,NA,TGTGCCAGCAGCTCCCAAACGGGACAGGGGGCTGGGCAGCCCCAGCATTTT,CASSSQTGQGAGQPQHF
TRBV5-1,TRBD1,TRBJ2-1,NA,TGCGCCAGCAGCCAAGGGGACAGGGGAAATGAGCAGTTCTTC,CASSQGDRGNEQFF
TRBV9,TRBD2,TRBJ2-3,NA,TGTGCCAGCAGCGGCTCCGGGACTAGGGAATTAGCGGTAACAGATACGCAGTATTTT,CASSGSGTRELAVTDTQYF
TRBV5-1,TRBD1,TRBJ2-7,NA,TGCGCCAGCAGCTTGCCCCCGGGACAGGGTATCTACGAGCAGTACTTC,CASSLPPGQGIYEQYF
TRBV4-1,TRBD1,TRBJ2-7,NA,TGCGCCAGCAGCCAAGGGCCGGGACAGGGGTTCTACGAGCAGTACTTC,CASSQGPGQGFYEQYF
TRBV2,TRBD1,TRBJ2-5,NA,TGTGCCAGCAGTGAAAGGACAGGGGGCTTGACTGGAGAGACCCAGTACTTC,CASSERTGGLTGETQYF
TRBV5-6,NA,TRBJ1-2,NA,TGTGCCAGCAGCTTGGGGGATCAGGGTAGTGCTGGCTACACCTTC,CASSLGDQGSAGYTF
TRBV12-5,TRBD1,TRBJ2-2,NA,TGTGCTAGTGGCCCACGGACAGGCCTCACCGGGGAGCTGTTTTTT,CASGPRTGLTGELFF
TRBV2,NA,TRBJ2-7,NA,TGTGCCAGCAGAGTAGACAGCTACGAGCAGTACTTC,CASRVDSYEQYF
TRBV7-2,NA,TRBJ1-5,NA,TGTGCCAGCAGCCATCATATGGGCAGCCAAGAACTCAATCAGCCCCAGCATTTT,CASSHHMGSQELNQPQHF
TRBV7-9,NA,TRBJ1-4,NA,TGTGCCAGCAGCTTAAGGGCAGGGCCTCGGGAAAAACTGTTTTTT,CASSLRAGPREKLFF
TRBV7-2,NA,TRBJ1-2,NA,TGTGCCAGCACCTATAGGCCAGGGGACTATGGCTACACCTTC,CASTYRPGDYGYTF
TRBV4-3,TRBD2,TRBJ2-7,NA,TGCGCCAGCAGCCCACAGCCTGCGGGGGGGTACGAGCAGTACTTC,CASSPQPAGGYEQYF
TRBV4-2,NA,TRBJ1-1,many,TGTGCCAGCAGCCAAGGGGGGCAGGTTAACACTGAAGCTTTCTTT,CASSQGGQVNTEAFF
TRBV25-1,TRBD2,TRBJ2-2,NA,TGTGCCAGCAGTGAATCATGGCGGGGGGGCCGGGCCGGGGAGCTGTTTTTT,CASSESWRGGRAGELFF
TRBV24-1,NA,TRBJ2-1,NA,TGTGCCACCAGTGCCGGGGATCCCTACAATGAGCAGTTCTTC,CATSAGDPYNEQFF
TRBV7-2,NA,TRBJ1-6,few,TGTGCCAGCAGCTTAGGAGCATCGGTCGGGGGAAGGGGTTCACCCCTCCACTTT,CASSLGASVGGRGSPLHF
TRBV4-3,TRBD1,TRBJ2-7,NA,TGCGCCAGCAGCCAAGTAGTAGGACAGGGGAAGTGGCCTACCTCCTACGAGCAGTACTTC,CASSQVVGQGKWPTSYEQYF
TRBV10-3,TRBD1,TRBJ2-3,NA,TGTGCCATCAGTGATTATGGGACAGGGTCCGCAGATACGCAGTATTTT,CAISDYGTGSADTQYF
TRBV12-3/TRBV12-4,NA,TRBJ1-1,NA,TGTGCCAGCAGTTTCGACAGGAACACTGAAGCTTTCTTT,CASSFDRNTEAFF
TRBV18,NA,TRBJ2-7,NA,TGTGCCAGCTCAAAAGGGGACACCTCCTACGAGCAGTACTTC,CASSKGDTSYEQYF
TRBV7-2,NA,TRBJ1-2,NA,TGTGCCAGCAGCTTAGGGTGGACAGTGGATGGCTACACCTTC,CASSLGWTVDGYTF
TRBV7-2,TRBD1,TRBJ2-2,NA,TGTGCCAGCAGCCCGACAGGGGACATGACCGGGGAGCTGTTTTTT,CASSPTGDMTGELFF
TRBV20-1,NA,TRBJ1-1,NA,TGCAGTGCTAGAGACTCCCCTGAGGCTTTCTTT,CSARDSPEAFF
TRBV11-2,NA,TRBJ2-2,once,TGTGCCAGCAGCTCAGGTCGTTGGCTAGCTGGGACCGGGGAGCTGTTTTTT,CASSSGRWLAGTGELFF
TRBV5-1,NA,TRBJ2-2,NA,TGCGCCAGCACTATCGGGAACGCGAACACCGGGGAGCTGTTTTTT,CASTIGNANTGELFF
TRBV28,TRBD1,TRBJ1-2,many,TGTGCCAGCAGTTTATCCCCAACCGGGACAGGGGGCGCTAACTATGGCTACACCTTC,CASSLSPTGTGGANYGYTF